These 6 T cell receptor beta chains originate from one sample sequenced in a study of blood T cells in healthy people across ages. A sample-barcoded 5' primer and a J-beta primer mix were used in a second PCR of roughly 7 to 11 cycles. TCRdb itself ran the 5' RACE reads through MiXCR, one entry per CDR3 protein. The sample lists just under 900,000 distinct CDR3 sequences; 25% to 35% were seen once. Sequencing was done on a sample of blood. Every receptor here comes from an elderly woman in good health.

This clonotype was seen repeatedly, ten times or more. The V call is TRBV7-9, the J call TRBJ2-3, with D perhaps given as TRBD1 or TRBD2 (5 bases each). CDR1 SEHNR and CDR2 FQNEAQ come from the germline V gene (reference sequence). With 0 bases removed from V and 5 bases from J, the gap between germline ends came to 9 bases. The CDR3 is made up of 14 amino acids. This CDR3 reads CASSLAGVEDTQYF. CDR3 coding DNA: TGTGCCAGCAGCTTAGCGGGGGTGGAAGATACGCAGTATTTT. Looking up the rest from reference TRBV7-9 and TRBJ2-3 gives the full variable domain: DTGVSQNPRHKITKRGQNVTFRCDPISEHNRLYWYRQTLGQGPEFLTYFQNEAQLEKSRLLSDRFSAERPKGSFSTLEIQRTEQGDSAMYLCASSLAGVEDTQYFGPGTRLTVL.

This clonotype has ten or more counts. The J gene is TRBJ1-1, the V gene TRBV5-6, with TRBD1 identical over 8 bases. This CDR3 has 15 residues. The germline V gene encodes CDR1 SGHDT and CDR2 YYEEEE. V dropped 4 bases and J dropped 4; count of bases not matched to a gene: 9. CDR3 sequence (DNA): TGTGCCAGCAGCATATTCCAGGGGGCGCCCACTGAAGCTTTCTTT. Its protein product is CASSIFQGAPTEAFF.

V and J are TRBV11-2 and TRBJ2-7, with 13 nucleotides matching TRBD2. Per germline, CDR1 SGHAT and CDR2 FQNNGV. The CDR3 contains 18 residues. Losses at the gene ends were 4 bases for V and 3 bases for J; bases not matched to a gene: 12. CDR3 DNA: TGTGCCAGCAGCTCATCAAGTCCGGGACTAGCGGGATACTACGAGCAGTACTTC. Protein: CASSSSSPGLAGYYEQYF.

This clonotype was seen repeatedly, ten times or more. This chain uses TRBV6-2 or TRBV6-3 with TRBJ2-1; 8 bases are a match to TRBD1. With V trimmed by 1 base and J by 2 bases, 7 bases remained unmatched. Germline V gene sequence: CDR1 MNHEY, CDR2 SVGEGT. The CDR3 has 17 amino acids. CDR3 protein: CASSYLGQGAAYNEQFF. The DNA for the CDR3 is TGTGCCAGCAGTTACTTAGGGCAGGGGGCAGCCTACAATGAGCAGTTCTTC.

This clonotype showed up many times. The CDR3 is CASRPHMNTEAFF. The DNA of the CDR3 is TGTGCCTCTCGACCGCACATGAACACTGAAGCTTTCTTT. The chain couples TRBV27 to TRBJ1-1; D is uncertain. From germline, CDR1 is MNHEY and CDR2 SMNVEV (reference sequence). With 11 bases removed from V and 0 bases from J, the gap between germline ends came to 13 bases. The CDR3 consists of 13 residues.

To note about this clonotype: Given a much more abundant clone one base away, this may be a read error. V gene TRBV18 combines with J gene TRBJ2-5, with D hard to call. CDR3 length: 13 residues. Germline values: CDR1 KGHSH, CDR2 LQKENI. The CDR3 DNA reads as TGTACCAGCTCACCTATCCGCCAAGAGACCCAGTACTTC. Amino acids: CTSSPIRQETQYF.